These T cell receptor beta chains were read from a single sample in a study of post-analysis software for immune sequencing data. TCRdb processed the PCR reads anew with MiXCR; each CDR3 protein has one entry. The data show 600,000 to 750,000 distinct CDR3 sequences, roughly three fifths seen once. The sample consisted of blood. Receptor source: a girl aged 2 to 10 with multiple sclerosis. The CDR3 runs from the conserved cysteine through the conserved F or W. The D gene is left open where the match is weak. For some rows the clone size is stated as once, few or many, or as a class when expanded; others skip it.

abundance: .
j_gene: TRBJ1-5
d_gene: .
v_gene: TRBV28
CDR3aa: CASSWIGNQPQHF
CDR3nt: TGTGCCAGCAGCTGGATTGGAAATCAGCCCCAGCATTTT

abundance: .
j_gene: TRBJ2-5
d_gene: .
v_gene: TRBV3-1
CDR3aa: CASSQDNSGETQYF
CDR3nt: TGTGCCAGCAGCCAAGATAACTCTGGGGAGACCCAGTACTTC

abundance: once
j_gene: TRBJ2-4
d_gene: TRBD2
v_gene: TRBV9
CDR3aa: CASSFGLAREYQYF
CDR3nt: TGTGCCAGCAGCTTCGGACTAGCGAGGGAGTACCAGTACTTC

abundance: few
j_gene: TRBJ2-3
d_gene: TRBD2
v_gene: TRBV6-6
CDR3aa: CASSPVVAGGPADTQYF
CDR3nt: TGTGCCAGCAGTCCCGTGGTAGCGGGAGGGCCCGCAGATACGCAGTATTTT

abundance: few
j_gene: TRBJ2-1
d_gene: TRBD1
v_gene: TRBV2
CDR3aa: CASSVGTGTNEQFF
CDR3nt: TGTGCCAGCAGTGTCGGGACAGGGACGAATGAGCAGTTCTTC

abundance: .
j_gene: TRBJ1-6
d_gene: TRBD1
v_gene: TRBV28
CDR3aa: CASSRQGGYNSPLHF
CDR3nt: TGTGCCAGCAGTAGACAGGGAGGCTATAATTCACCCCTCCACTTT

abundance: .
j_gene: TRBJ2-1
d_gene: .
v_gene: TRBV7-2
CDR3aa: CASSLTNPNRNEQFF
CDR3nt: TGTGCCAGCAGCTTAACTAACCCAAACCGCAATGAGCAGTTCTTC

abundance: few
j_gene: TRBJ2-1
d_gene: TRBD2
v_gene: TRBV29-1
CDR3aa: CSVAFRLAGYNEQFF
CDR3nt: TGCAGCGTTGCTTTTCGGCTAGCGGGTTACAATGAGCAGTTCTTC

abundance: .
j_gene: TRBJ2-1
d_gene: .
v_gene: TRBV5-5
CDR3aa: CASSSNEAVYNEQFF
CDR3nt: TGTGCCAGCAGCTCGAACGAGGCGGTCTACAATGAGCAGTTCTTC

abundance: .
j_gene: TRBJ2-3
d_gene: .
v_gene: TRBV29-1
CDR3aa: CSVGGAGAADTQYF
CDR3nt: TGCAGCGTTGGGGGTGCGGGTGCTGCAGATACGCAGTATTTT

abundance: .
j_gene: TRBJ2-4
d_gene: .
v_gene: TRBV6-6
CDR3aa: CASSYSSRIVQYF
CDR3nt: TGTGCCAGCAGTTACTCGAGCAGGATAGTTCAGTACTTC

abundance: .
j_gene: TRBJ2-5
d_gene: .
v_gene: TRBV27
CDR3aa: CASSLDAAGRETQYF
CDR3nt: TGTGCCAGCAGTTTGGATGCGGCAGGGAGGGAGACCCAGTACTTC

abundance: .
j_gene: TRBJ2-2
d_gene: .
v_gene: TRBV6-6
CDR3aa: CASSYSQGGTGELFF
CDR3nt: TGTGCCAGCAGTTACTCGCAGGGAGGTACCGGGGAGCTGTTTTTT

abundance: .
j_gene: TRBJ2-7
d_gene: .
v_gene: TRBV28
CDR3aa: CASSLIYEQYF
CDR3nt: TGTGCCAGCAGTTTGATCTACGAGCAGTACTTC

abundance: .
j_gene: TRBJ1-2
d_gene: .
v_gene: TRBV4-1
CDR3aa: CASSHLLQTGYTF
CDR3nt: TGCGCCAGCAGCCACCTCCTGCAGACGGGCTACACCTTC

abundance: .
j_gene: TRBJ1-2
d_gene: .
v_gene: TRBV9
CDR3aa: CASSVDGHYGYTF
CDR3nt: TGTGCCAGCAGCGTAGACGGACACTATGGCTACACCTTC

abundance: .
j_gene: TRBJ2-3
d_gene: .
v_gene: TRBV29-1
CDR3aa: CSVVVATDTQYF
CDR3nt: TGCAGCGTTGTTGTGGCGACAGATACGCAGTATTTT

abundance: once
j_gene: TRBJ2-3
d_gene: .
v_gene: TRBV7-9
CDR3aa: CASSLFGTSTDTQYF
CDR3nt: TGTGCCAGCAGCTTATTTGGTACTAGCACAGATACGCAGTATTTT

abundance: .
j_gene: TRBJ2-5
d_gene: TRBD2
v_gene: TRBV6-5
CDR3aa: CASRLAGTETQYF
CDR3nt: TGTGCCAGCAGATTAGCGGGCACAGAGACCCAGTACTTC

abundance: .
j_gene: TRBJ2-1
d_gene: TRBD2
v_gene: TRBV5-1
CDR3aa: CASSLVSPLRGGNDNEQFF
CDR3nt: TGCGCCAGCAGCTTGGTTAGCCCTTTGCGGGGGGGCAATGACAATGAGCAGTTCTTC

abundance: .
j_gene: TRBJ2-1
d_gene: .
v_gene: TRBV6-4
CDR3aa: CASSDSSRSYNEQFF
CDR3nt: TGTGCCAGCAGTGACTCGAGCAGGTCCTACAATGAGCAGTTCTTC

abundance: few
j_gene: TRBJ2-7
d_gene: TRBD1
v_gene: TRBV20-1
CDR3aa: CSARKTGGRNEQYF
CDR3nt: TGCAGTGCTAGAAAGACAGGGGGAAGGAACGAGCAGTACTTC

abundance: .
j_gene: TRBJ2-5
d_gene: .
v_gene: TRBV6-6
CDR3aa: CASRGPSGETQYF
CDR3nt: TGTGCCAGTCGAGGCCCCAGCGGAGAGACCCAGTACTTC

abundance: .
j_gene: TRBJ1-1
d_gene: TRBD1
v_gene: TRBV12-3/TRBV12-4
CDR3aa: CASSFGTGDTEAFF
CDR3nt: TGTGCCAGCAGTTTCGGGACAGGGGACACTGAAGCTTTCTTT

abundance: .
j_gene: TRBJ2-7
d_gene: .
v_gene: TRBV12-5
CDR3aa: CASVLFGEYF
CDR3nt: TGTGCTAGTGTTCTCTTTGGGGAGTACTTC

abundance: .
j_gene: TRBJ1-2
d_gene: TRBD1
v_gene: TRBV7-2
CDR3aa: CASSSGQVDYGYTF
CDR3nt: TGTGCCAGCAGCAGTGGACAGGTGGACTATGGCTACACCTTC

abundance: .
j_gene: TRBJ2-7
d_gene: .
v_gene: TRBV20-1
CDR3aa: CRARDTAYEQYF
CDR3nt: TGCAGGGCTAGAGATACGGCCTACGAGCAGTACTTC

abundance: few
j_gene: TRBJ2-7
d_gene: TRBD2
v_gene: TRBV10-3
CDR3aa: CASRAGGSYEQYF
CDR3nt: TGTGCCTCACGAGCGGGAGGTTCCTACGAGCAGTACTTC

abundance: .
j_gene: TRBJ2-3
d_gene: .
v_gene: TRBV27
CDR3aa: CASSTLRLPTDTQYF
CDR3nt: TGTGCCAGCAGTACCTTGCGACTACCCACAGATACGCAGTATTTT